Included here is one TCR beta chain sequence, with context. Its target is unknown. Distinct nucleotide sequences in the sample also encode this CDR3. PCR was performed using 60 Vbeta and 13 Jbeta primers. Method: immunoSEQ multiplex PCR; TCRdb's copy keeps in-frame clones and lacks some. The sample yields roughly 150,000 clones, about 80% seen once. This entry is derived from a study of cytomegalovirus exposure and HLA in healthy donors. Study-wide context: Early on, a data release was issued that held approximately 92 million unique TCRs from HLA-typed donors. The study's findings and limits: Cytomegalovirus association was assigned to some 160 TCR beta chains. In terms of immune exposure information, only CMV serostatus was available.

The V gene's germline CDR1 is SGHDT and CDR2 YYEEEE. V gave up 4 bases and J gave up 4 bases; unmatched junction bases: 7. This CDR3 is built from 14 residues. Healthy bone marrow donors made up the donor group. The chain is built from TRBV5-6 and TRBJ2-7, with TRBD1 identical over 8 bases. The receptor's source is a man aged 25 to 40 in good health and CMV-seronegative. The sample was PBMCs. The CDR3 region is CASSLGQGAYEQYF. Written as DNA, the CDR3 is TGTGCCAGCAGCCTCGGGCAGGGGGCTTACGAGCAGTACTTC.